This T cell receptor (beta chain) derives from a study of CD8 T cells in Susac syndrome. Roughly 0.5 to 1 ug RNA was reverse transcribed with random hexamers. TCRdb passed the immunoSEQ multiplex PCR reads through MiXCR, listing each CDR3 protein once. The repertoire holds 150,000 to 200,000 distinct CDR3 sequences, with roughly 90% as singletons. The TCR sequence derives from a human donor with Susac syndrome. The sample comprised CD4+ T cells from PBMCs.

CDR3 DNA: TGTGCCAGCAGCTTAATATGGTCACTAGCGGGCACAGATACGCAGTATTTT. It encodes CASSLIWSLAGTDTQYF. This chain uses TRBV7-2 with TRBJ2-3; TRBD2 matches 8 bases. Germline CDR1 SGHTA, CDR2 FQGNSA. V dropped 2 bases and J dropped 1; count of bases not matched to a gene: 8. This CDR3 is built from 17 residues.